A single sample is the source of the 9 T cell receptor beta chains below, sequenced in a study of OX40 agonist ivuxolimab in advanced cancers. Produced via immunoSEQ multiplex PCR; TCRdb's table is partial and in-frame only. Of approximately 94,000 clones in the sample, 75% to 90% were seen once. The sample in question was CD4+ or CD8+ T cells sorted from blood, obtained in a trial of the OX40 agonist ivuxolimab. The source of these receptors is an adult with an advanced solid tumor such as melanoma, head and neck, liver or kidney cancer.

The chain has TRBV5-6 and TRBJ2-5; D unclear. V was trimmed by 4 bases and J by 2 bases, leaving 12 bases between them. CDR3 size: 14 residues. Germline V gene sequence: CDR1 SGHDT, CDR2 YYEEEE. Here the CDR3 DNA reads TGTGCCAGCAGCACCCTTGGCGTACAAGAGACCCAGTACTTC. Translation gives CASSTLGVQETQYF.

CDR3 in DNA: TGTGCCAGCAGCTTAACTAGCGGGGGGGCTGGGCAAGAGACCCAGTACTTC. Its translation: CASSLTSGGAGQETQYF. This chain uses TRBV7-9 with TRBJ2-5; 13 nucleotides align to TRBD2. V trimming: 2 bases; J trimming: 2 bases; junction bases outside the gene matches: 5. The CDR3 is 17 amino acids. CDR1 SEHNR and CDR2 FQNEAQ come from the germline V gene (reference sequence).

The table lists this clone with a few counts. This rearrangement joins TRBV9 to TRBJ2-2; 8 bases are a match to TRBD2. Germline V lookup: CDR1 SGDLS, CDR2 YYNGEE. The ends lost 0 bases at V and 0 bases at J; junction bases unmatched: 4. The CDR3 has 17 amino acids. CDR3 sequence: CASSVDLSGANTGELFF. DNA for the CDR3: TGTGCCAGCAGCGTAGACCTTAGCGGGGCGAACACCGGGGAGCTGTTTTTT.

The V gene is TRBV19, the J gene TRBJ1-2; D gene unclear. Germline V lookup: CDR1 LNHDA, CDR2 SQIVND (reference sequence). Trimming stripped 0 bases from V and 2 bases from J, with 7 bases between. CDR3 length: 14 residues. The CDR3 sequence is CASSIDLTNYGYTF. CDR3 DNA sequence: TGTGCCAGTAGTATAGATCTCACAAACTATGGCTACACCTTC. The full variable domain, in which reference TRBV19 and TRBJ1-2 provide the parts outside the CDR3, is DGGITQSPKYLFRKEGQNVTLSCEQNLNHDAMYWYRQDPGQGLRLIYYSQIVNDFQKGDIAEGYSVSREKKESFPLTVTSAQKNPTAFYLCASSIDLTNYGYTFGSGTRLTVV.

The chain carries TRBV27 and TRBJ2-1; D call uncertain. The V end was cut by 7 bases, the J end by 0 bases, with 16 bases between. This CDR3 has 16 amino acids. Germline V gives CDR1 MNHEY, CDR2 SMNVEV (reference sequence). The DNA for the CDR3 is TGTGCCAGCATTGCCCGGCAGGCGTACTCCTACAATGAGCAGTTCTTC. It codes for CASIARQAYSYNEQFF.

The chain has TRBV9 and TRBJ2-7; no firm D call. Trimming took off 2 bases at V and 5 bases at J, with 14 bases between the two ends. Germline CDR1 reads SGDLS; CDR2 reads YYNGEE. The CDR3 totals 14 residues. The CDR3 region is CASSVVGIEDEQYF. CDR3 sequence (DNA): TGTGCCAGCAGCGTGGTAGGGATTGAGGACGAGCAGTACTTC.

This rearrangement joins TRBV6-9 to TRBJ1-6, with D perhaps matching TRBD1 (5 bases). The length of the CDR3 is 15 residues. V was trimmed by 5 bases and J by 8 bases, leaving 16 bases between them. Germline values: CDR1 MNHGY, CDR2 SVAAGI. The CDR3 here is CASSVTWGKDSPLHF. The CDR3 DNA reads as TGTGCCAGCAGTGTAACTTGGGGGAAGGATTCACCCCTCCACTTT.

This chain uses TRBV28 with TRBJ2-1; TRBD1 is a possible D gene (6 bases). The CDR3 has 15 amino acids. V lost 5 bases to trimming and J lost 1 base, with 12 bases between them. Per germline, CDR1 MDHEN and CDR2 SYDVKM. The CDR3 region has the DNA TGTGCCAGCAGTCCCCGGACAGTTTCCTACAATGAGCAGTTCTTC. Protein sequence: CASSPRTVSYNEQFF.

The gene calls are TRBV30 and TRBJ2-6, with D perhaps TRBD1 (6 bases). V gave up 8 bases and J gave up 0 bases, with 14 bases separating them. CDR3 length: 15 amino acids. Germline V lookup: CDR1 GTSNPN, CDR2 SVGIG (reference sequence). CDR3 residues: CAGKDRSSGANVLTF. DNA of the CDR3: TGTGCCGGGAAGGACAGATCCTCTGGGGCCAACGTCCTGACTTTC.